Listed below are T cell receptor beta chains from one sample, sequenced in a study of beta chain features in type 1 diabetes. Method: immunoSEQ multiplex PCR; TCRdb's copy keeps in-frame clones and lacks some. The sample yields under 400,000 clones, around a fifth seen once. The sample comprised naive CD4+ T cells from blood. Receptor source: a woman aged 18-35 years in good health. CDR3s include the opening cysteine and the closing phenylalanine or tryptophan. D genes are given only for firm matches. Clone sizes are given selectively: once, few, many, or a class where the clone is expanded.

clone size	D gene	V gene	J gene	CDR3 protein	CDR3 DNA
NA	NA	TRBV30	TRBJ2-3	CAWSVSLAKPDTQYF	TGTGCCTGGAGTGTATCACTAGCAAAACCAGATACGCAGTATTTT
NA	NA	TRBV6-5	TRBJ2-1	CASSLTTSGEQFF	TGTGCCAGCAGTCTGACGACGAGCGGTGAGCAGTTCTTC
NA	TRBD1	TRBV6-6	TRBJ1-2	CASSYRDRAGYTF	TGTGCCAGCAGTTACCGGGACAGGGCTGGCTACACCTTC
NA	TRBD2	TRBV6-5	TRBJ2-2	CASSYGGSTGELFF	TGTGCCAGCAGTTACGGCGGGAGCACCGGGGAGCTGTTTTTT
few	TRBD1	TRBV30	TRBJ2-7	CAWTPSWGTAPYEQYF	TGTGCCTGGACCCCTTCTTGGGGGACAGCCCCCTACGAGCAGTACTTC
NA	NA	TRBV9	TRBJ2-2	CASSARRADTGELFF	TGTGCCAGCAGCGCCAGGAGGGCGGACACCGGGGAGCTGTTTTTT
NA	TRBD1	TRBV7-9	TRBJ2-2	CASSSGTGGFRNTGELFF	TGTGCCAGCAGCTCCGGGACAGGGGGCTTCAGGAACACCGGGGAGCTGTTTTTT
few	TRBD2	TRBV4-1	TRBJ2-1	CASSHRGAGGPSNEQFF	TGCGCCAGCAGCCATCGCGGAGCGGGAGGGCCGAGCAATGAGCAGTTCTTC
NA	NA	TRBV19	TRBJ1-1	CASSLQGISAFF	TGTGCCAGTAGCCTCCAGGGAATTTCGGCTTTCTTT
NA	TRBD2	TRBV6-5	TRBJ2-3	CASTAGSGRADTQYF	TGTGCCAGCACCGCGGGTAGCGGGAGGGCAGATACGCAGTATTTT
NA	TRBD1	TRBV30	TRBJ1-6	CALGQDSYNSPLHF	TGTGCCTTGGGACAGGACTCCTATAATTCACCCCTCCACTTT
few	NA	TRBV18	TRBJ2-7	CASSPLQDSNEQYF	TGTGCCAGCTCACCTTTACAGGATTCTAACGAGCAGTACTTC
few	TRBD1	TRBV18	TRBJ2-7	CASSPMGQGPYEQYF	TGTGCCAGCTCACCAATGGGACAGGGGCCCTACGAGCAGTACTTC
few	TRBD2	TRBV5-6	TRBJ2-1	CASSGEGWDRARQFF	TGTGCCAGCAGCGGGGAGGGTTGGGACCGAGCGAGGCAGTTCTTC
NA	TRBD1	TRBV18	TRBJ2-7	CASSFTGTGAYEQYF	TGTGCCAGCTCCTTCACTGGGACAGGCGCCTACGAGCAGTACTTC
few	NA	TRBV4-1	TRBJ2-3	CASSPTGITDTQYF	TGCGCCAGCAGCCCAACAGGGATAACAGATACGCAGTATTTT
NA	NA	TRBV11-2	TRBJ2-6	CASSLVVAGANVLTF	TGTGCCAGCAGCTTAGTGGTAGCTGGGGCCAACGTCCTGACTTTC
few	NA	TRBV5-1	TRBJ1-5	CASSFDKNQPQHF	TGCGCCAGCAGCTTCGACAAGAATCAGCCCCAGCATTTT
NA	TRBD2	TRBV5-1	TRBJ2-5	CASSSGLAGQETQYF	TGCGCCAGCAGTTCCGGACTAGCGGGCCAAGAGACCCAGTACTTC
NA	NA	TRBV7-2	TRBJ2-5	CASSRPGVRAQYF	TGTGCCAGCAGCCGGCCGGGGGTGCGGGCCCAGTACTTC
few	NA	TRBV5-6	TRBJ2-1	CASSTLARSDYNEQFF	TGTGCCAGCAGCACTCTAGCGAGGTCAGATTACAATGAGCAGTTCTTC
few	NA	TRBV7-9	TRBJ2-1	CASSLHYNEQFF	TGTGCCAGCAGCTTACACTACAATGAGCAGTTCTTC
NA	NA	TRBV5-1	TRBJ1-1	CASSLSLGQGRGEAFF	TGCGCCAGCAGCTTGTCCTTAGGGCAGGGGAGGGGTGAAGCTTTCTTT
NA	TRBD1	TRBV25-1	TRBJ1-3	CASSAAGGGNTIYF	TGTGCCAGCAGTGCGGCAGGGGGTGGAAACACCATATATTTT
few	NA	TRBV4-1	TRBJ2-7	CASSKTGINSYEQYF	TGCGCCAGCAGTAAAACAGGTATTAACTCCTACGAGCAGTACTTC
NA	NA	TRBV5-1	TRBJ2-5	CASSFGRTETQYF	TGCGCCAGCAGCTTCGGGAGAACGGAGACCCAGTACTTC
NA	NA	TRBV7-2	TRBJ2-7	CASSPAGGPKVQYF	TGTGCCAGCAGTCCTGCCGGGGGGCCCAAGGTGCAGTACTTC
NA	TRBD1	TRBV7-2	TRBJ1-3	CASSSKADRGGNTIYF	TGTGCCAGCAGCTCTAAGGCTGACAGGGGTGGAAACACCATATATTTT
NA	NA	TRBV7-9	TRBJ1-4	CASSFYRTNEKLFF	TGTGCCAGCAGCTTCTATAGAACTAATGAAAAACTGTTTTTT
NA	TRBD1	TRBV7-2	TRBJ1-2	CASSVRQGTGYTF	TGTGCCAGCAGCGTACGACAGGGGACCGGCTACACCTTC
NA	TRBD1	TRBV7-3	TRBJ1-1	CASRRAGTETEAFF	TGTGCCAGCCGGAGGGCCGGGACAGAGACTGAAGCTTTCTTT
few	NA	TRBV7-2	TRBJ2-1	CASSLVPRYNEQFF	TGTGCCAGCAGCTTAGTCCCCCGTTACAATGAGCAGTTCTTC
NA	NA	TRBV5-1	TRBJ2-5	CASSPGPGGSETQYF	TGCGCCAGCAGCCCGGGGCCGGGGGGCTCCGAGACCCAGTACTTC
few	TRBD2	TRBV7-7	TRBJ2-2	CASSLRLAGGPGELFF	TGTGCTAGCAGCTTAAGGCTAGCGGGAGGGCCCGGGGAGCTGTTTTTT
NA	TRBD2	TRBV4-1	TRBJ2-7	CASSPKTSGDSYEQYF	TGCGCCAGCAGCCCCAAGACTAGCGGAGACTCCTACGAGCAGTACTTC
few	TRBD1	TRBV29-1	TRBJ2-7	CSTSGTGLYEQYF	TGCAGCACATCGGGGACAGGGTTATACGAGCAGTACTTC
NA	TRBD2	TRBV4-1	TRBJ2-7	CASSRYLLGGITHSYEQYF	TGCGCCAGCAGCCGCTACCTTTTGGGGGGGATTACGCACTCCTACGAGCAGTACTTC
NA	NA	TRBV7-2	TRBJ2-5	CASSLRDHETQYF	TGTGCCAGCAGCCTTAGAGATCACGAGACCCAGTACTTC
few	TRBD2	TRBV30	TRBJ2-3	CAWTPGLASDTQYF	TGTGCCTGGACACCGGGACTAGCTTCAGATACGCAGTATTTT
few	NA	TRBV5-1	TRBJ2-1	CASRIGGTSYNEQFF	TGCGCCAGCAGAATTGGGGGGACCTCCTACAATGAGCAGTTCTTC
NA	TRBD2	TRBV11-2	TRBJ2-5	CASSATGRPEAQYF	TGTGCCAGCAGCGCCACCGGGAGGCCCGAGGCCCAGTACTTC
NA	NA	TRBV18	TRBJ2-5	CASSRTGPQETQYF	TGTGCCAGCTCACGCACAGGGCCACAAGAGACCCAGTACTTC
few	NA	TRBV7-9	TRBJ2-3	CASSLRADTQYF	TGTGCCAGCAGCTTACGGGCAGATACGCAGTATTTT
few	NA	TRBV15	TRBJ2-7	CATSRDGQGYEQYF	TGTGCCACCAGCAGAGATGGGCAGGGGTACGAGCAGTACTTC
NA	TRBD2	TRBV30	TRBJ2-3	CAWSATSGVPNTQYF	TGTGCCTGGAGTGCGACTAGCGGAGTCCCAAATACGCAGTATTTT
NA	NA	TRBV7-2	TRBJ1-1	CASSPIGGEAFF	TGTGCCAGCAGCCCGATCGGGGGTGAAGCTTTCTTT
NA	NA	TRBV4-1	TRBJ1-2	CASSQEGTGANYGYTF	TGCGCCAGCAGCCAAGAGGGGACGGGAGCTAACTATGGCTACACCTTC
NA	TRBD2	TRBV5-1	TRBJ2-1	CASSWGLDEDEQFF	TGCGCCAGCAGCTGGGGACTAGATGAGGATGAGCAGTTCTTC
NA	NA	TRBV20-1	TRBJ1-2	CRTGGNYGYTF	TGCAGGACGGGGGGAAACTATGGCTACACCTTC
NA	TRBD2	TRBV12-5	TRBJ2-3	CASGLAGGRGTQYF	TGTGCTAGTGGGTTAGCGGGGGGGCGGGGTACGCAGTATTTT
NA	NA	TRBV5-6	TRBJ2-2	CASSLRGGGELFF	TGTGCCAGCAGCTTGCGGGGTGGCGGGGAGCTGTTTTTT
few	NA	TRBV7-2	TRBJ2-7	CASSWDLPYEQYF	TGTGCCAGCTCTTGGGACTTGCCCTACGAGCAGTACTTC
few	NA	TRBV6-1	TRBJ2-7	CASSEMLWDTSKNEQYF	TGTGCCAGCAGTGAAATGCTTTGGGACACAAGCAAGAACGAGCAGTACTTC
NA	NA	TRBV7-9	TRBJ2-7	CASSLGTPYDEQYF	TGTGCCAGCAGCTTGGGCACTCCTTACGATGAGCAGTACTTC
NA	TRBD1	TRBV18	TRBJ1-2	CASSLRTGGGPGDYGYTF	TGTGCCAGCTCACTACGGACAGGGGGCGGACCAGGTGACTATGGCTACACCTTC